This TCR beta chain was sequenced for a study of cytomegalovirus exposure and HLA in healthy donors. This clone was picked up a small number of times. Antigen: not known. PCR primers comprised 60 Vbeta and 13 Jbeta primers. TCRdb's table, derived via immunoSEQ multiplex PCR, lists solely in-frame clones and lacks some. Of approximately 140,000 clones in the sample, around 59% were seen once. Whole-study results and caveats: Follow-up analysis later connected one missense variant in DCLRE1C with trimming of TCR beta V- and J-genes. In a later analysis, across HLA loci, associated TCR counts were highest for DRB1, lowest for HLA-C.

Germline trimming cut 5 bases from V and 6 bases from J; bases unmatched to any gene: 6. The CDR3 totals 15 residues. Germline V gives CDR1 MNHEY, CDR2 SVGAGI. Sequencing was performed on PBMCs. The source of this sequence is a male donor in good health and CMV-seronegative. The genes are TRBV6-5 and TRBJ2-3; 12 bases align to TRBD1. In nucleotides, the CDR3 is TGTGCCAGCAGTCCGGGACAGGGGGCTGGGGATACGCAGTATTTT. Residues: CASSPGQGAGDTQYF.